Following are 26 T cell receptor beta chains from one sample sequenced in a study of blood T cell repertoires in COVID-19. This table comes from immunoSEQ multiplex PCR, and its TCRdb copy is limited to in-frame clones, with some not included. This sample has 250,000 to 300,000 clones, with about 89% found just once. The sequenced sample consisted of PBMCs or T cells enriched from blood (not recorded which). The receptor source for this set is a man aged 35 to 55 who had recovered from COVID-19.

This chain connects TRBV7-9 to TRBJ2-2, with no clear D. This CDR3 contains 12 residues. Germline V gene data show CDR1 as SEHNR and CDR2 as FQNEAQ (reference sequence). With 5 bases removed from V and 7 bases from J, the gap between germline ends came to 8 bases. In nucleotides, the CDR3 is TGTGCCAGCAGCCAATTCGGCGGGGAGCTGTTTTTT. This translates into CASSQFGGELFF.

J is TRBJ2-1 and V is TRBV7-9, with 11 bases identical to TRBD1. Germline trimming cut 3 bases from V and 4 bases from J; bases unmatched to any gene: 5. This CDR3 contains 16 residues. CDR1 and CDR2 from the germline V gene are SEHNR and FQNEAQ (reference sequence). The chain's CDR3 is CASSFPGTGGYNEQFF. CDR3 in DNA: TGTGCCAGCAGCTTCCCTGGGACAGGGGGATACAATGAGCAGTTCTTC.

This chain uses TRBV15 with TRBJ1-5; 10 bases agree with TRBD1. The germline V gene encodes CDR1 LNHNV and CDR2 YYDKDF (reference sequence). CDR3 length: 18 residues. J gave up 0 bases and V 7 bases, and 12 bases lay outside the gene matches. The CDR3 here is CATIPIRDRGYSNQPQHF. The CDR3 DNA reads as TGTGCCACCATACCAATCCGGGACAGGGGATATAGCAATCAGCCCCAGCATTTT. The full variable domain, its missing parts supplied by reference TRBV15 and TRBJ1-5, is DAMVIQNPRYQVTQFGKPVTLSCSQTLNHNVMYWYQQKSSQAPKLLFHYYDKDFNNEADTPDNFQSRRPNTSFCFLDIRSPGLGDTAMYLCATIPIRDRGYSNQPQHFGDGTRLSIL.

The chain is built from TRBV29-1 and TRBJ1-1, with TRBD1 matching over 7 bases. The CDR3 consists of 11 residues. V lost 7 bases to trimming and J lost 10 bases; unmatched junction nucleotides: 9. Germline assignment: CDR1 SQVTM and CDR2 ANQGSEA. The CDR3 nucleotides are TGCAGCGAACAGACAGGGTTCGGAGCTTTCTTT. It translates to CSEQTGFGAFF.

The chain carries TRBV30 and TRBJ1-2; perhaps TRBD1 as D (5 bases). The ends were cut back, 0 bases at V and 2 bases at J, with 16 bases in the middle. Germline V gene sequence: CDR1 GTSNPN, CDR2 SVGIG (reference sequence). The CDR3 is 16 residues long. The CDR3, as DNA: TGTGCCTGGAGTGTACTGACAGATCGTCCCAACTATGGCTACACCTTC. Protein: CAWSVLTDRPNYGYTF. The whole variable domain, filled in from reference TRBV30 and TRBJ1-2, reads SQTIHQWPATLVQPVGSPLSLECTVEGTSNPNLYWYRQAAGRGLQLLFYSVGIGQISSEVPQNLSASRPQDRQFILSSKKLLLSDSGFYLCAWSVLTDRPNYGYTFGSGTRLTVV.

The chain couples TRBV6-1 to TRBJ2-7; a weak D match, TRBD2 (6 bases). Germline V lookup: CDR1 MNHNS, CDR2 SASEGT. The CDR3 has 16 amino acids. V lost 3 bases and J lost 4, with 19 bases in between. In nucleotides, the CDR3 is TGTGCCAGCAGTGACCGCCAGGGCGGCGGGGCTTACGAGCAGTACTTC. Amino acid sequence: CASSDRQGGGAYEQYF.

This clone came up a few times. The chain links TRBV4-3 to TRBJ2-1, with TRBD2 identical over 10 bases. In germline, CDR1 is LGHNA, CDR2 YSLEER. Trimming removed 2 bases from V and 7 bases from J; junction bases left unmatched: 5. The CDR3 spans 15 residues. The CDR3 nucleotides are TGCGCCAGCAGCCAATCTAGCGGGAGTAGAAATGAGCAGTTCTTC. Protein: CASSQSSGSRNEQFF.

The V and J genes are TRBV13 and TRBJ1-1, with D unclear. Trimming stripped 2 bases from V and 2 bases from J, with 18 bases between. The CDR3 loop spans 17 amino acids. Germline-derived CDR1 and CDR2 are PRHDT and FYEKMQ (reference sequence). The CDR3 sequence: CASSLPGAVKTNTEAFF. The CDR3 region has the DNA TGTGCCAGCAGCTTACCAGGCGCCGTAAAAACCAACACTGAAGCTTTCTTT.

The chain carries TRBV7-3 and TRBJ2-2, with unresolved D. V gave up 5 bases and J gave up 6 bases, with 10 bases separating them. Germline V CDR1 and CDR2: SGHTA, FQGTGA. The CDR3 runs to 13 residues. The chain's CDR3 is CASSPVRAGELFF. CDR3 nucleotides: TGTGCCAGCAGCCCCGTTCGGGCCGGGGAGCTGTTTTTT. Based on the CDR3 plus reference TRBV7-3 and TRBJ2-2, the full variable domain is GAGVSQTPSNKVTEKGKYVELRCDPISGHTALYWYRQSLGQGPEFLIYFQGTGAADDSGLPNDRFFAVRPEGSVSTLKIQRTERGDSAVYLCASSPVRAGELFFGEGSRLTVL.

This chain connects TRBV11-3 to TRBJ1-1; the D is unclear. The CDR3 runs to 12 residues. Germline V gene sequence: CDR1 SGHNT, CDR2 YENEEA. The ends were cut back, 4 bases at V and 3 bases at J, with 6 bases in the middle. DNA of the CDR3: TGTGCCAGCAGCTCCAGGTACACTGAAGCTTTCTTT. Residues: CASSSRYTEAFF.

The gene calls are TRBV11-2 and TRBJ1-2, with 10 bases that match TRBD1. Germline V gene sequence: CDR1 SGHAT, CDR2 FQNNGV. The CDR3 consists of 14 residues. With 3 bases clipped from V and 6 bases from J, the junction kept 4 bases outside the gene matches. The CDR3 region is CASSFAGTGDGYTF. CDR3 sequence (DNA): TGTGCCAGCAGCTTTGCCGGGACAGGGGATGGCTACACCTTC.

This clone was seen just once. This chain uses TRBV19 with TRBJ1-5; 7 nucleotides match TRBD1. The CDR3 contains 16 residues. Unmatched junction bases numbered 9, after V lost 6 bases and J lost 1 base. Germline V gene data show CDR1 as LNHDA and CDR2 as SQIVND (reference sequence). CDR3 sequence reads: CASRERDSSSNQPQHF. CDR3 nucleotide sequence: TGTGCCAGTAGGGAGAGGGACAGTTCAAGCAATCAGCCCCAGCATTTT.

This rearrangement joins TRBV11-2 to TRBJ2-4; D uncertain. V lost 1 base and J 0 bases, leaving 7 bases between the germline ends. CDR1 SGHAT and CDR2 FQNNGV come from the germline V gene. This CDR3 comprises 15 residues. DNA of the CDR3: TGTGCCAGCAGCTTAGCCCGTTTAGCCAAAAACATTCAGTACTTC. It is translated as CASSLARLAKNIQYF.

The rearrangement uses TRBV5-8 and TRBJ1-1; D is unclear. CDR1 is SGHTS, CDR2 YDEGEE, per germline. Trimming shortened V by 2 bases and J by 4 bases, and 12 bases separated the two germline ends. There are 14 residues in the CDR3. The CDR3 coding sequence is TGTGCCAGCAGCTTTAGAGGGATCGGCACTGAAGCTTTCTTT. This gives the protein CASSFRGIGTEAFF.

For the CDR3, the DNA is TGTGCCAGCAGCCCACAGGGGTTGAGGGCCTACGAGCAGTACTTC. Encoded protein: CASSPQGLRAYEQYF. The chain employs TRBV7-9 and TRBJ2-7; 7 bases fit TRBD1. The germline gives CDR1 SEHNR, CDR2 FQNEAQ (reference sequence). The CDR3 runs to 15 residues. Losses at the gene ends were 5 bases for V and 2 bases for J; bases not matched to a gene: 9.

This chain links TRBV27 with TRBJ2-7, with 9 nucleotides matching TRBD1. V was clipped by 6 bases and J by 7 bases; unmatched bases: 10. This CDR3 is built from 14 residues. The germline V gene has CDR1 MNHEY and CDR2 SMNVEV (reference sequence). In nucleotides, the CDR3 is TGTGCCAGCAGCTCCGGGACAGGGACAGTTGAGCAGTACTTC. This gives the protein CASSSGTGTVEQYF.

The V call is TRBV27, the J call TRBJ2-7; D is unresolved. Trimming pared 6 bases from V and 2 bases from J, leaving 14 bases between. This CDR3 region has 14 residues. The germline gives CDR1 MNHEY, CDR2 SMNVEV (reference sequence). CDR3 sequence (DNA): TGTGCCAGCAGCGTAGCCTCAAGGACCTACGAGCAGTACTTC. Its translation is CASSVASRTYEQYF.

The DNA of the CDR3 is TGTGCCAGCAGCCCTACCCTAGCGGGGGGAACACATGAGCAGTTCTTC. Its translation is CASSPTLAGGTHEQFF. The chain uses TRBV7-3 and TRBJ2-1; 11 positions match TRBD2. This CDR3 is built from 16 residues. Unmatched junction bases numbered 11, after V lost 5 bases and J lost 8 bases. The germline V gene has CDR1 SGHTA and CDR2 FQGTGA. Looking up the rest from reference TRBV7-3 and TRBJ2-1 gives the full variable domain: GAGVSQTPSNKVTEKGKYVELRCDPISGHTALYWYRQSLGQGPEFLIYFQGTGAADDSGLPNDRFFAVRPEGSVSTLKIQRTERGDSAVYLCASSPTLAGGTHEQFFGPGTRLTVL.

The chain couples TRBV19 to TRBJ2-6, with 11 bases fitting TRBD2. The germline V gene has CDR1 LNHDA and CDR2 SQIVND (reference sequence). The CDR3 length is 16 residues. V lost 6 bases, J lost 6 bases, and 7 bases stayed unmatched. As DNA, the CDR3 is TGTGCCAGTAGCCGATATAGCGGGGGGGAGGCCAACGTCCTGACTTTC. It yields the protein CASSRYSGGEANVLTF. Together with reference TRBV19 and TRBJ2-6, the CDR3 gives the full variable domain: DGGITQSPKYLFRKEGQNVTLSCEQNLNHDAMYWYRQDPGQGLRLIYYSQIVNDFQKGDIAEGYSVSREKKESFPLTVTSAQKNPTAFYLCASSRYSGGEANVLTFGAGSRLTVL.

The chain is built from TRBV3-1 (or the pseudogene TRBV3-2) and TRBJ2-5; TRBD2 is a possible D gene (6 bases). The length of the CDR3 is 14 residues. Per germline, CDR1 LGHDT and CDR2 YNNKEL (reference sequence). The V gene lost 1 base and the J gene lost 4 bases, with 10 bases spanning the gap. As DNA, the CDR3 is TGTGCCAGCAGCCAAGTTTGGGGAGGAGAGACCCAGTACTTC. Protein sequence: CASSQVWGGETQYF.

There are a few counts of this clone. The gene calls are TRBV27 and TRBJ2-7, with D hard to call. The CDR3 consists of 14 residues. Trimming shortened V by 3 bases and J by 4 bases, and 13 bases separated the two germline ends. Germline V gene sequence: CDR1 MNHEY, CDR2 SMNVEV (reference sequence). DNA for the CDR3: TGTGCCAGCAGTTTTGGGTCGGAGTTATACGAGCAGTACTTC. This sequence encodes CASSFGSELYEQYF.

In its sample, this clone was seen once. The V call is TRBV6-6, the J call TRBJ1-4, with D possibly being TRBD1 (6 bases). CDR3 length equals 15 residues. CDR1 is MNHNY and CDR2 is SVGAGI in the germline V gene (reference sequence). Trimming pared 6 bases from V and 9 bases from J, leaving 20 bases between. The CDR3 region is CASRPTGSDPQKLFF. The DNA for the CDR3 is TGTGCCAGCAGGCCTACAGGGTCAGATCCCCAAAAACTGTTTTTT.

This chain connects TRBV6-2 or TRBV6-3 to TRBJ2-1, with TRBD2 identical over 10 bases. CDR1 is MNHEY and CDR2 is SVGEGT in the germline V gene. V gave up 5 bases and J gave up 0 bases; unmatched junction bases: 10. The CDR3 is 18 residues long. In DNA, the CDR3 is TGTGCCAGCAGTGGTTTAGCGGGGGGCCCGAGCTCCTACAATGAGCAGTTCTTC. Translation: CASSGLAGGPSSYNEQFF.

V gene TRBV5-1 combines with J gene TRBJ2-7; D unresolved. Trimming removed 4 bases from V and 0 bases from J, with 8 bases in between. The CDR3 covers 13 residues. Per germline, CDR1 SGHRS and CDR2 YFSETQ. The CDR3 region is CASSIAISYEQYF. The CDR3 DNA reads as TGCGCCAGCAGCATAGCAATCTCCTACGAGCAGTACTTC.

The chain links TRBV6-5 to TRBJ1-4, with 11 bases matching TRBD1. CDR1 is MNHEY and CDR2 is SVGAGI in the germline V gene. This CDR3 has 15 residues. With 6 bases clipped from V and 7 bases from J, the junction kept 7 bases outside the gene matches. CDR3 coding DNA: TGTGCCAGCAGAATTAGGACAGGGGGCATTGAAAAACTGTTTTTT. Protein sequence: CASRIRTGGIEKLFF.

The chain carries TRBV7-6 and TRBJ2-7; perhaps TRBD1 as D (6 bases). The CDR3 is made up of 14 amino acids. CDR1 SGHVS and CDR2 FNYEAQ come from the germline V gene. V lost 6 bases and J lost 0, with 12 bases in between. The CDR3 sequence: CASSEGTLSYEQYF. The DNA of the CDR3 is TGTGCCAGCAGTGAAGGGACACTCTCCTACGAGCAGTACTTC. Based on the CDR3 plus reference TRBV7-6 and TRBJ2-7, the full variable domain is GAGVSQSPRYKVTKRGQDVALRCDPISGHVSLYWYRQALGQGPEFLTYFNYEAQQDKSGLPNDRFSAERPEGSISTLTIQRTEQRDSAMYRCASSEGTLSYEQYFGPGTRLTVT.